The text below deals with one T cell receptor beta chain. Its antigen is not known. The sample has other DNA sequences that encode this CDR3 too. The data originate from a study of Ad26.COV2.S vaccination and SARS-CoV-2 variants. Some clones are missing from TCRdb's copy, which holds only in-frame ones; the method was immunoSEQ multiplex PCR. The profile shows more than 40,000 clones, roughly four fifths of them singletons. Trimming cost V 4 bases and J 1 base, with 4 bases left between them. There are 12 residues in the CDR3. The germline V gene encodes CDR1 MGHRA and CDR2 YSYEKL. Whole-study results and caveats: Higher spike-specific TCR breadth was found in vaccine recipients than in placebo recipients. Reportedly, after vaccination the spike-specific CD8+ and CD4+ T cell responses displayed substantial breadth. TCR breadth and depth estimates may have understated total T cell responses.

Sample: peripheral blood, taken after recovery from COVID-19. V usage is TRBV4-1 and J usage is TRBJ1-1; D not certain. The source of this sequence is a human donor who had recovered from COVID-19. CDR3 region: CASSRTNTEAFF. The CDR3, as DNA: TGCGCCAGCAGCCGGACGAACACTGAAGCTTTCTTT.